This record covers a single T cell receptor (beta chain). Data came from immunoSEQ multiplex PCR; TCRdb stores just in-frame clones and leaves some out. Here the sample spans roughly 190,000 clones, about 81% being singletons. The record originates from a study of blood T cell repertoires in COVID-19. Overall study: The United States, Italy and Spain were the sources of the acute and convalescent COVID-19 samples. From T cells, B-cell-depleted T cells, or PBMCs came the material, which was cDNA or gDNA.

V was pared by 6 bases and J by 2 bases, with 3 bases of the junction left unmatched. CDR1 WNHNN and CDR2 SYGVQD come from the germline V gene (reference sequence). The CDR3 has 15 residues. Living in about two dozen US areas, the participants were between roughly 18 and 90 years of age. Material: PBMCs or T cells enriched from blood (not recorded which). V is TRBV10-1 and J is TRBJ2-3; 12 bases are a match to TRBD2. The receptor was derived from a woman aged 25-40 years who had recovered from COVID-19. The CDR3 DNA is TGCGCCAGCAGCCGGACTAGCGGGGCCACAGATACGCAGTATTTT. This translates into CASSRTSGATDTQYF.